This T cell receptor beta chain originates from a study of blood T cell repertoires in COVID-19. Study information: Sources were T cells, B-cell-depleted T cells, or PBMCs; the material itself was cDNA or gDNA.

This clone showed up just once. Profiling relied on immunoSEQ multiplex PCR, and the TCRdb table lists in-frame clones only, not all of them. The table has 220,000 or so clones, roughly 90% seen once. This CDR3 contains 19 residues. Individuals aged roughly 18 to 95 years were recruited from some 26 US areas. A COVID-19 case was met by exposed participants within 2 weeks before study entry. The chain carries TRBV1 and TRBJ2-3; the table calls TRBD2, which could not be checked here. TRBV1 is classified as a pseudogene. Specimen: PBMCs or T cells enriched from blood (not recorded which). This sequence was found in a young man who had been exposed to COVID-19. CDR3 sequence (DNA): TGCACCAGCAGCCAAGAGAGTGATTCAACTAGCGGACACACAGATACGCAGTATTTT. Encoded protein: CTSSQESDSTSGHTDTQYF.